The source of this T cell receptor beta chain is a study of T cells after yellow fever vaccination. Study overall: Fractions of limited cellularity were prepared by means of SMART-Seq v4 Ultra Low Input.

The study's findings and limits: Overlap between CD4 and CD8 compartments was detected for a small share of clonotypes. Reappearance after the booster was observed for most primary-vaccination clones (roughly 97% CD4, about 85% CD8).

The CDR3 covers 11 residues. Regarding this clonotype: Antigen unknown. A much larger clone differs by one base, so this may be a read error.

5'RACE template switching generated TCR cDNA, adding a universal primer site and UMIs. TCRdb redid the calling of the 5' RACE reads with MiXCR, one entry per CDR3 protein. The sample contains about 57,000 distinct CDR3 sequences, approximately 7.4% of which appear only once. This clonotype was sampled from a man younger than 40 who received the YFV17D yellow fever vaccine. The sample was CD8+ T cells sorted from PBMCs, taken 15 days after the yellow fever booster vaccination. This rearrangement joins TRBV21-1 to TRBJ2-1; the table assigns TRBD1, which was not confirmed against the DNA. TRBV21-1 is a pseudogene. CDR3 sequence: CARHREPREFF. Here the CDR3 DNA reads TGTGCCAGGCACCGGGAGCCCAGGGAGTTCTTC.